The entry that follows covers one T cell receptor (beta chain) sequence. Its antigen is still unknown. Unique molecular identifiers were built into the TCR beta cDNA libraries. TCRdb redid the calling of the PCR reads with MiXCR, one entry per CDR3 protein. Among about 260,000 distinct CDR3 sequences, 35% to 40% were seen once, and the ten largest hold around 5%. This sample stems from a study of post-analysis software for immune sequencing data. Findings and caveats of the study: Several TRBV segments (TRBV5-6, TRBV5-1 and TRBV20-1 among them) occurred more frequently in patients than in controls.

Germline V CDR1 and CDR2: SGHKS, YYEKEE (reference sequence). The CDR3 is 16 residues long. Trimming removed 3 bases at V and 0 bases at J, with 14 bases between. The rearrangement links TRBV5-5 to TRBJ2-3; a weak D match, TRBD1 (5 bases). The sample consisted of blood. The TCR comes from a girl under 18 with multiple sclerosis. CDR3 DNA sequence: TGTGCCAGCAGCTCCTGGCAGGGCGATAGCACAGATACGCAGTATTTT. Its protein is CASSSWQGDSTDTQYF.